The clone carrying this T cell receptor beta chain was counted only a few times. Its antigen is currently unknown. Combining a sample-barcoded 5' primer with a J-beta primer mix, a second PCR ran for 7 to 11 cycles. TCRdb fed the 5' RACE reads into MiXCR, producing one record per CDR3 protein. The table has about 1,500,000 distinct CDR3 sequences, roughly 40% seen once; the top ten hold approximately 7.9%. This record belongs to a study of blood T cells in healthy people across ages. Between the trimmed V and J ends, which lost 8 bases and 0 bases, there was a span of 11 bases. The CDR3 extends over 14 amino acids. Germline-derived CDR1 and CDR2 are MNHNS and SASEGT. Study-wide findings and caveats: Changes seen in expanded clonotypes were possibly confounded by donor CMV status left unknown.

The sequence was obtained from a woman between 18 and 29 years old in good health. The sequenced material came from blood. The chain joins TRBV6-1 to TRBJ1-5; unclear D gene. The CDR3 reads CASSAGDSNQPQHF. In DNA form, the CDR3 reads TGTGCCAGCTCAGCGGGAGATAGCAATCAGCCCCAGCATTTT.